This T cell receptor beta chain was sequenced for a study of CD8 T cells in Susac syndrome. In the case of this clonotype: What it binds is unknown.

Random hexamers primed reverse transcription of about 0.5 to 1 ug RNA. Amplification of TCR beta CDR3 by immunoSEQ multiplex PCR spanned 54 Vbeta and 13 Jbeta. TCRdb ran MiXCR on the immunoSEQ multiplex PCR reads and lists one entry per CDR3 protein. The sample contains 150,000 to 250,000 distinct CDR3 sequences, about 95% of which appear only once. Germline V gene sequence: CDR1 MNHEY, CDR2 SMNVEV (reference sequence). The CDR3 sequence is 15 residues long. The V gene end was trimmed by 4 bases and the J gene end by 2 bases; junction bases not matched to a gene: 5. Study-wide findings and caveats: By the study's own acknowledgment, its TCR sequencing and HLA analysis included relatively few individuals.

The authors sequenced TCR beta from blood CD8+ and CD4+ T cells. The TEMRA cells underwent FACS enrichment, while the CD8+ and CD4+ T cells underwent negative isolation. The specimen was CD4+ T cells from PBMCs. The genes are TRBV27 and TRBJ2-5, with 9 bases that match TRBD1. The clonotype was recovered from a human donor with multiple sclerosis. The DNA for the CDR3 is TGTGCCAGCAGTTCCGGGACAGGGTCGCAAGAGACCCAGTACTTC. It yields the protein CASSSGTGSQETQYF.